The 26 T cell receptor beta chains given below trace back to one sample, sequenced in a study of PD-1 blockade in classical Hodgkin lymphoma. Some clones are missing from TCRdb's copy, which holds only in-frame ones; the method was immunoSEQ multiplex PCR. Among 60,000 to 65,000 clones listed, about 91% were seen once. Every patient had relapsed following autologous stem cell transplantation, and cohorts differed in brentuximab vedotin exposure. Sequencing was performed on peripheral blood mononuclear cells (PBMCs), taken at baseline. The receptor source for this set is a human donor with classical Hodgkin lymphoma.

The CDR3 DNA follows: TGTGCCAGCAGCCAAGAGGCGGGGGATTACACCGGGGAGCTGTTTTTT. This gives the protein CASSQEAGDYTGELFF. J is TRBJ2-2 and V is TRBV4-2, with 7 positions matching TRBD2. Per germline, CDR1 LGHNA and CDR2 YNFKEQ. The trim removed 0 bases at V and 3 bases at J, leaving 4 bases unmatched. This CDR3 is 16 amino acids long.

The chain carries TRBV6-5 and TRBJ1-1; D unresolved. Germline loops: CDR1 MNHEY, CDR2 SVGAGI. CDR3 length: 12 amino acids. V was cut by 11 bases and J by 5 bases, with 15 bases left in between. The CDR3 region is CASQRAGTEAFF. The CDR3 DNA sequence: TGTGCCTCCCAGCGGGCGGGGACTGAAGCTTTCTTT.

The gene calls are TRBV6-5 and TRBJ1-1, with D possibly TRBD1 on 6 matching bases. Per the germline V gene, CDR1 is MNHEY and CDR2 is SVGAGI. This CDR3 has 13 residues. Trimming pared 4 bases from V and 8 bases from J, leaving 14 bases between. CDR3 loop: CASSSQGRGEAFF. For the CDR3, the DNA is TGTGCCAGCAGTTCCCAGGGGCGAGGGGAAGCTTTCTTT.

This chain uses TRBV9 with TRBJ1-1; 9 nucleotides align to TRBD1. Trimming cost V 4 bases and J 6 bases; bases outside gene matches: 4. CDR1 SGDLS and CDR2 YYNGEE come from the germline V gene. The CDR3 is made up of 13 amino acids. The CDR3 is CASSLRTGAEAFF. The CDR3 DNA reads TGTGCCAGCAGCTTAAGGACAGGGGCTGAAGCTTTCTTT.

The rearrangement uses TRBV21-1 and TRBJ2-1; no DNA check was done on the table's D call, TRBD2. TRBV21-1 is labeled a pseudogene. The CDR3 spans 21 residues. The CDR3 sequence is CASSKGLRASGGLRSYNEQFF. The CDR3 DNA reads as TGTGCCAGCAGCAAAGGACTTCGGGCTAGCGGGGGCCTCAGGTCCTACAATGAGCAGTTCTTC.

The chain employs TRBV7-9 and TRBJ1-4; the D gene is possibly TRBD1 (5 bases). The germline CDR1 and CDR2 sequences are SEHNR and FQNEAQ (reference sequence). V lost 1 base, J lost 0 bases, and 9 bases lay in between. There are 16 residues in the CDR3. In nucleotides, the CDR3 is TGTGCCAGCAGCTTAGGACAGACTGCAACTAATGAAAAACTGTTTTTT. This translates into CASSLGQTATNEKLFF.

The gene calls are TRBV11-2 and TRBJ1-2; perhaps TRBD1 as D (6 bases). CDR1 SGHAT and CDR2 FQNNGV come from the germline V gene. V lost 1 base and J lost 5, with 11 bases in between. The CDR3 runs 14 residues. This CDR3 reads CASSLVTGWYGYTF. In nucleotides, the CDR3 is TGTGCCAGCAGCTTAGTTACAGGGTGGTATGGCTACACCTTC.

Note on this clone: This same CDR3 is encoded by further DNA sequences in the sample. The V gene is TRBV28, the J gene TRBJ2-6; D not resolved. Germline CDR1 reads MDHEN; CDR2 reads SYDVKM. This CDR3 region has 13 residues. V lost 6 bases and J 1 base, leaving 4 bases between the germline ends. The CDR3: CASRTSGANVLTF. The DNA for the CDR3 is TGTGCCAGCAGGACGTCTGGGGCCAACGTCCTGACTTTC.

Only a few counts were recorded for this clone. The rearrangement links TRBV27 to TRBJ1-3, with D possibly matching TRBD1 (6 bases). With 6 bases removed from V and 2 bases from J, the gap between germline ends came to 11 bases. Germline values: CDR1 MNHEY, CDR2 SMNVEV (reference sequence). CDR3 size: 14 residues. Here the CDR3 DNA reads TGTGCCAGCAGCCGAGGACAGCCTGGAAACACCATATATTTT. It encodes CASSRGQPGNTIYF.

The J gene is TRBJ1-4, the V gene TRBV2, with D hard to call. With 10 bases removed from V and 7 bases from J, the gap between germline ends came to 10 bases. The germline CDR1 and CDR2 sequences are SNHLY and FYNNEI. The CDR3 is made up of 11 amino acids. The CDR3 nucleotides are TGTGCCACCCGGCCGCCTGAAAAACTGTTTTTT. This translates into CATRPPEKLFF. The entire variable domain, with the rest obtained from reference TRBV2 and TRBJ1-4, is as follows: EPEVTQTPSHQVTQMGQEVILRCVPISNHLYFYWYRQILGQKVEFLVSFYNNEISEKSEIFDDQFSVERPDGSNFTLKIRSTKLEDSAMYFCATRPPEKLFFGSGTQLSVL.

This rearrangement joins TRBV9 to TRBJ1-2; TRBD1 is a possible D gene (5 bases). This CDR3 is 14 amino acids long. Germline assignment: CDR1 SGDLS and CDR2 YYNGEE. V dropped 0 bases and J dropped 2 bases, with 8 bases sitting between them. The CDR3 bases are TGTGCCAGCAGCGTAGTTCAGGGAAACTATGGCTACACCTTC. Protein: CASSVVQGNYGYTF.

The rearrangement links TRBV7-8 to TRBJ2-2; the match to TRBD1 covers 9 bases. The germline V gene has CDR1 SGHVS and CDR2 FQNEAQ. This CDR3 is 14 amino acids long. Trimming at V came to 8 bases and at J to 3 bases, leaving 4 bases not matched to a gene. The DNA for the CDR3 is TGTGCCAGCTCCCGGACAGGGGACACCGGGGAGCTGTTTTTT. It is translated as CASSRTGDTGELFF.

The genes are TRBV19 and TRBJ1-5; the D gene is possibly TRBD1 (5 bases). The CDR3 loop spans 16 amino acids. The ends were cut back, 10 bases at V and 1 base at J, with 20 bases in the middle. The V gene's germline CDR1 is LNHDA and CDR2 SQIVND (reference sequence). The chain's CDR3 is CATYSAGGVSNQPQHF. The DNA for the CDR3 is TGTGCCACATACTCAGCGGGAGGGGTAAGCAATCAGCCCCAGCATTTT. Full variable domain (outside the CDR3, taken from reference TRBV19 and TRBJ1-5): DGGITQSPKYLFRKEGQNVTLSCEQNLNHDAMYWYRQDPGQGLRLIYYSQIVNDFQKGDIAEGYSVSREKKESFPLTVTSAQKNPTAFYLCATYSAGGVSNQPQHFGDGTRLSIL.

The chain uses TRBV15 and TRBJ2-1, with D hard to call. From germline, CDR1 is LNHNV and CDR2 YYDKDF (reference sequence). The CDR3 length is 11 residues. The V end lost 5 bases, the J end lost 10 bases, and 9 bases lay between the germline ends. In nucleotides, the CDR3 is TGTGCCACCAGCGACCTCTGGGAGCAGTTCTTC. It is translated as CATSDLWEQFF.

This clone appeared a single time. V gene TRBV10-1 combines with J gene TRBJ2-7, with D unclear. Germline V lookup: CDR1 WNHNN, CDR2 SYGVQD (reference sequence). The CDR3 runs 10 residues. V dropped 5 bases and J dropped 5 bases, with 4 bases sitting between them. The CDR3, as DNA: TGCGCCAGCAGTTACCACGAGCAGTACTTC. Translation: CASSYHEQYF.

The chain links TRBV25-1 to TRBJ2-3, with a possible D match to TRBD2 (6 bases). Germline CDR1 reads MGHDK; CDR2 reads SYGVNS. This CDR3 contains 14 residues. Between the trimmed V and J ends, which lost 1 base and 10 bases, there was a span of 15 bases. Here the CDR3 reads CASSEFGGPPSQYF. For the CDR3, the DNA is TGTGCCAGCAGTGAATTCGGGGGTCCTCCATCGCAGTATTTT. Complete variable domain (other parts from reference TRBV25-1 and TRBJ2-3): EADIYQTPRYLVIGTGKKITLECSQTMGHDKMYWYQQDPGMELHLIHYSYGVNSTEKGDLSSESTVSRIRTEHFPLTLESARPSHTSQYLCASSEFGGPPSQYFGPGTRLTVL.

The rearrangement links TRBV14 to TRBJ1-2; D is unresolved. Germline CDR1 is SGHDN and CDR2 is FVKESK. The CDR3 is 15 residues long. V was trimmed by 2 bases and J by 0 bases, leaving 10 bases between them. The CDR3 loop is CASSQTGKANYGYTF. The DNA of the CDR3 is TGTGCCAGCAGCCAAACGGGGAAAGCTAACTATGGCTACACCTTC.

The chain carries TRBV2 and TRBJ2-1; D gene ambiguous. This CDR3 has 13 residues. V lost 3 bases and J 5 bases, leaving 8 bases between the germline ends. CDR1 and CDR2 from the germline V gene are SNHLY and FYNNEI. This CDR3 reads CASSDDGNNEQFF. In DNA form, the CDR3 reads TGTGCCAGCAGTGATGACGGAAACAATGAGCAGTTCTTC. Supplemented by reference TRBV2 and TRBJ2-1, the full variable domain reads EPEVTQTPSHQVTQMGQEVILRCVPISNHLYFYWYRQILGQKVEFLVSFYNNEISEKSEIFDDQFSVERPDGSNFTLKIRSTKLEDSAMYFCASSDDGNNEQFFGPGTRLTVL.

V is TRBV7-9 and J is TRBJ2-1, with a weak D call TRBD2 (6 bases). V was pared by 5 bases and J by 0 bases, with 11 bases between. Germline V gene sequence: CDR1 SEHNR, CDR2 FQNEAQ (reference sequence). The CDR3 spans 15 residues. The CDR3, as DNA: TGTGCCAGCAGCAATTACGGGGGCTCCTACAATGAGCAGTTCTTC. Translating gives CASSNYGGSYNEQFF. Full variable domain (rest looked up from reference TRBV7-9 and TRBJ2-1): DTGVSQNPRHKITKRGQNVTFRCDPISEHNRLYWYRQTLGQGPEFLTYFQNEAQLEKSRLLSDRFSAERPKGSFSTLEIQRTEQGDSAMYLCASSNYGGSYNEQFFGPGTRLTVL.

V and J are TRBV6-5 and TRBJ2-7, with 7 bases lining up with TRBD2. Germline loops: CDR1 MNHEY, CDR2 SVGAGI. J gave up 5 bases and V 4 bases, and 8 bases lay outside the gene matches. This CDR3 contains 14 residues. CDR3 sequence reads: CASSSWTGGDEQYF. For the CDR3, the DNA is TGTGCCAGCAGTTCTTGGACGGGAGGCGACGAGCAGTACTTC.

The chain joins TRBV4-3 to TRBJ1-6; 8 bases fit TRBD1. Germline V gives CDR1 LGHNA, CDR2 YSLEER. The length of the CDR3 is 15 residues. J lost 10 bases, V lost 2 bases, and 7 bases had no gene match. In DNA form, the CDR3 reads TGCGCCAGCAGCCAACGTGACAGGGGAGGGTCACCCCTCCACTTT. Protein: CASSQRDRGGSPLHF.

The chain combines TRBV27 with TRBJ2-7; D may be TRBD1 (5 bases). This CDR3 comprises 16 residues. CDR1 and CDR2 from the germline V gene are MNHEY and SMNVEV (reference sequence). V dropped 0 bases and J dropped 0 bases, with 12 bases sitting between them. DNA of the CDR3: TGTGCCAGCAGTTTATCGACAGAGATCAGCTCCTACGAGCAGTACTTC. The encoded protein is CASSLSTEISSYEQYF.

The chain joins TRBV4-2 to TRBJ1-6, with TRBD1 as a possible D gene (5 bases). V was cut by 4 bases and J by 7 bases, with 11 bases left in between. CDR3 length: 14 residues. Germline CDR1 is LGHNA and CDR2 is YNFKEQ. The CDR3 protein is CASSPGTENSPLHF. CDR3 coding DNA: TGTGCCAGCAGCCCTGGGACCGAAAATTCACCCCTCCACTTT.

This chain uses TRBV19 with TRBJ1-1; a weak D match, TRBD1 (5 bases). Germline V gene lookup returns CDR1 LNHDA and CDR2 SQIVND (reference sequence). Trimming pared 7 bases from V and 5 bases from J, leaving 11 bases between. The CDR3 spans 12 residues. In DNA form, the CDR3 reads TGTGCCAGTAAACGGGGGAGGACTGAAGCTTTCTTT. Its translation: CASKRGRTEAFF.

This rearrangement joins TRBV5-6 to TRBJ2-7; D call uncertain. With 2 bases removed from V and 3 bases from J, the gap between germline ends came to 3 bases. There are 11 residues in the CDR3. Germline V CDR1 and CDR2: SGHDT, YYEEEE. The CDR3 DNA reads TGTGCCAGCAGCTTCAACTACGAGCAGTACTTC. This gives the protein CASSFNYEQYF.

J is TRBJ1-2 and V is TRBV14, with D possibly matching TRBD1 (5 bases). The V and J ends lost 6 bases and 8 bases respectively, with 19 bases between them. The CDR3 extends over 14 amino acids. Germline CDR1 is SGHDN and CDR2 is FVKESK. CDR3 loop: CASRPGLGGIGYTF. CDR3 DNA: TGTGCCAGCAGACCGGGACTGGGGGGTATCGGCTACACCTTC.